Here is one T cell receptor (beta chain) with its context. Its antigen is as yet unknown. The sample comes from a study of T cells after yellow fever vaccination. Study-wide background: Preparing low-cell-number fractions relied on SMART-Seq v4 Ultra Low Input. Study conclusions and caveats: Peak timing came faster in the weaker secondary response, day 5 versus 15. Clones from primary vaccination mostly reappeared after the booster (less than 98% CD4, less than 90% CD8). The study noted that FACS-sorted repertoires could contain abundant clonotypes contaminating from the bulk population.

TCRdb independently ran MiXCR on the 5' RACE reads; one entry per CDR3 protein. The sample includes some 240,000 distinct CDR3 sequences, roughly 5.6% of them seen just once. This CDR3 region has 17 residues. Looked up from germline, CDR1 is SQVTM and CDR2 is ANQGSEA. V trimming: 3 bases; J trimming: 1 base; junction bases outside the gene matches: 4. The TCR sequence derives from a man between 18 and 29 years old who received the YFV17D yellow fever vaccine. The sequences come from CD4+ T cells sorted from PBMCs, collected on the day of the yellow fever booster vaccination. J is TRBJ2-1 and V is TRBV29-1; 15 nucleotides match TRBD2. The CDR3 coding sequence is TGCAGCGTTGACGGACTAGCGGGGGGGCCGTCCTACAATGAGCAGTTCTTC. This codes for CSVDGLAGGPSYNEQFF.